The subject of this entry is one TCR beta chain. CD45RO-negative, CCR7-selected cells formed the naive CD8 fraction, which excluded terminally differentiated effector memory CD45RA+ cells. Using immunoSEQ multiplex PCR, the repertoire was profiled, and TCRdb retains in-frame clones only, with some absent. The data show around 2,000,000 clones, about 95% seen once. This specimen belongs to a study of shared clonotypes between healthy human individuals. This sequence originates from a man aged 18 to 35 in good health. Material: naive CD8+ T cells sorted from blood.

CDR3 DNA: TGCGCCAGCAGCTTCCTAGCGGCCTCTCAAGAGACCCAGTACTTC. Residues: CASSFLAASQETQYF. V is TRBV5-1 and J is TRBJ2-5; the match to TRBD2 covers 7 bases. The CDR3 consists of 15 residues. Germline CDR1 SGHRS, CDR2 YFSETQ. With V trimmed by 2 bases and J by 2 bases, 6 bases remained unmatched.